One and the same sample provided the 5 T cell receptor beta chains below, sequenced in a study of blood T cell repertoires in COVID-19. Assay used: immunoSEQ multiplex PCR; TCRdb lists only in-frame clones, some missing. The table has some 340,000 clones, 85% to 95% seen once; the top ten hold less than 4%. Sequencing was carried out using PBMCs or T cells enriched from blood (not recorded which). Receptors were obtained from a woman in her twenties or thirties who had been exposed to COVID-19.

The chain recombines TRBV25-1 with TRBJ2-7; TRBD1 matches 8 bases. V lost 5 bases and J lost 0; bases outside the gene matches: 6. Looked up from germline, CDR1 is MGHDK and CDR2 is SYGVNS. The CDR3 covers 15 residues. The CDR3, as DNA: TGTGCCAGCAGTTTAGGGGGACAGGCCTCCTACGAGCAGTACTTC. This translates into CASSLGGQASYEQYF.

The gene calls are TRBV3-1 (or the pseudogene TRBV3-2) and TRBJ2-1; tentative D call: TRBD2 (7 bases). This CDR3 region has 16 residues. Per the germline V gene, CDR1 is LGHDT and CDR2 is YNNKEL (reference sequence). V lost 6 bases, J lost 3 bases, and 18 bases lay in between. The CDR3: CASRPSGGRGYNEQFF. CDR3 DNA: TGTGCCAGCAGACCATCCGGGGGGCGTGGCTACAATGAGCAGTTCTTC.

V is TRBV7-6 and J is TRBJ1-4; a weak D match, TRBD1 (5 bases). The CDR3 runs to 18 residues. Trimming pared 2 bases from V and 0 bases from J, leaving 16 bases between. CDR1 is SGHVS, CDR2 FNYEAQ, per germline. CDR3 protein: CASSLRSRGLATNEKLFF. CDR3 DNA sequence: TGTGCCAGCAGCTTAAGATCTAGGGGTCTGGCAACTAATGAAAAACTGTTTTTT.

The rearrangement links TRBV27 to TRBJ1-1, with 10 bases lining up with TRBD1. V dropped 5 bases and J dropped 7; count of bases not matched to a gene: 10. The CDR3 is made up of 15 amino acids. Germline lookup yields CDR1 MNHEY and CDR2 SMNVEV (reference sequence). The CDR3 loop is CASSAWDRGFGEAFF. The DNA of the CDR3 is TGTGCCAGCAGTGCCTGGGACAGGGGCTTCGGTGAAGCTTTCTTT.

The chain uses TRBV4-1 and TRBJ2-1; D might be TRBD1 (5 bases). The CDR3 contains 16 residues. Trimming removed 1 base at V and 6 bases at J, with 16 bases between. Germline values: CDR1 MGHRA, CDR2 YSYEKL. CDR3 in amino acids: CASSQGRAGRSNEQFF. The CDR3 DNA reads TGCGCCAGCAGCCAAGGAAGGGCAGGGCGGAGCAATGAGCAGTTCTTC.